These 11 T cell receptor beta chains share one sample of origin, sequenced in a study of identical twins. Each CDR3 protein gets one entry after TCRdb re-called the 5' RACE reads with MiXCR. The sample consists of some 690,000 distinct CDR3 sequences, less than 25% of them appearing once. This same sample was also taken into another study, of T cells expressing NK-cell markers.

Material: PBMCs. These receptors were collected from a woman younger than 30 in good health.

This clonotype was recorded a few times. The genes are TRBV5-1 and TRBJ2-2, with TRBD1 matching 10 bases. The CDR3 is 16 amino acids. Germline trimming cut 3 bases from V and 7 bases from J; bases unmatched to any gene: 9. Germline lookup yields CDR1 SGHRS and CDR2 YFSETQ. CDR3 in amino acids: CASSSQRQGAVGELFF. DNA of the CDR3: TGCGCCAGCAGCTCGCAGAGACAGGGGGCAGTCGGGGAGCTGTTTTTT.

V and J are TRBV5-1 and TRBJ2-7; 14 bases align to TRBD2. V shed 4 bases, J shed 6 bases, and the junction held 6 bases outside the gene matches. The CDR3 has 15 amino acids. Germline V gene sequence: CDR1 SGHRS, CDR2 YFSETQ. This CDR3 reads CASSPGTSGRGEQYF. CDR3 in DNA: TGCGCCAGCAGCCCGGGGACTAGCGGGAGAGGCGAGCAGTACTTC.

This clonotype was observed a few times. The chain couples TRBV27 to TRBJ1-1; 8 bases map to TRBD1. CDR1 and CDR2 (germline): MNHEY, SMNVEV (reference sequence). The CDR3 is made up of 12 amino acids. Trimming at V came to 8 bases and at J to 8 bases, leaving 7 bases not matched to a gene. CDR3 loop: CASSGPGGEAFF. The CDR3 DNA is TGTGCCAGCTCGGGTCCAGGGGGCGAAGCTTTCTTT.

This clonotype came up once. This chain uses TRBV4-2 with TRBJ2-2; D perhaps matches TRBD2 (6 bases). V was trimmed by 0 bases and J by 3 bases, leaving 8 bases between them. The CDR3 runs to 15 residues. The germline V gene has CDR1 LGHNA and CDR2 YNFKEQ. This chain's CDR3 is CASSQDSGDTGELFF. The CDR3 nucleotides are TGTGCCAGCAGCCAAGATAGCGGCGACACCGGGGAGCTGTTTTTT.

The table lists this clonotype with a few counts. The rearrangement links TRBV6-1 to TRBJ2-7, with 7 bases identical to TRBD1. The germline V gene has CDR1 MNHNS and CDR2 SASEGT. Trimming at V came to 6 bases and at J to 4 bases, leaving 9 bases not matched to a gene. The CDR3 is made up of 14 amino acids. Here the CDR3 DNA reads TGTGCCAGCAGAAAACAGGGGAATAGATACGAGCAGTACTTC. It specifies CASRKQGNRYEQYF.

V usage is TRBV3-1 and J usage is TRBJ2-7; D remains unclear. With 2 bases removed from V and 6 bases from J, the gap between germline ends came to 11 bases. CDR1 LGHDT and CDR2 YNNKEL come from the germline V gene (reference sequence). The CDR3 covers 13 residues. Here the CDR3 reads CASSQNLGSEQYF. Here the CDR3 DNA reads TGTGCCAGCAGCCAAAACCTCGGGTCCGAGCAGTACTTC.

The chain is built from TRBV20-1 and TRBJ2-7, with 7 bases aligning to TRBD1. Trimming at V came to 6 bases and at J to 2 bases, leaving 10 bases not matched to a gene. The CDR3 totals 14 residues. Germline V gene lookup returns CDR1 DFQATT and CDR2 SNEGSKA (reference sequence). The CDR3 DNA reads as TGCAGTGCCATGGACAGGCTGCTTACCTACGAGCAGTACTTC. As protein: CSAMDRLLTYEQYF.

In its sample, this clonotype was seen a few times. The chain has TRBV10-3 and TRBJ2-7; D may be TRBD2 (6 bases). The CDR3 spans 14 residues. CDR1 and CDR2 from the germline V gene are ENHRY and SYGVKD. V was trimmed by 4 bases and J by 2 bases, leaving 12 bases between them. The CDR3: CAISVRDGPYEQYF. The CDR3 DNA reads TGTGCCATCAGTGTGCGGGACGGACCCTACGAGCAGTACTTC.

The CDR3 coding sequence is TGTGCCAGCAGCTCTAGAGTTACAGAAAAACTGTTTTTT. It is translated as CASSSRVTEKLFF. J is TRBJ1-4 and V is TRBV7-2; D call uncertain. The CDR3 sequence is 13 residues long. CDR1 SGHTA and CDR2 FQGNSA come from the germline V gene. V lost 4 bases, J lost 8 bases, and 11 bases lay in between.

The sample holds many counts of this clonotype. The genes are TRBV20-1 and TRBJ1-1, with no clear D. Deletions cut 0 bases from V and 0 bases from J, with 11 bases between. The CDR3 consists of 15 residues. Looked up from germline, CDR1 is DFQATT and CDR2 is SNEGSKA (reference sequence). CDR3: CSARDPRGMNTEAFF. In nucleotides, the CDR3 is TGCAGTGCTAGAGATCCCCGGGGAATGAACACTGAAGCTTTCTTT.

V and J are TRBV13 and TRBJ2-1; D not resolved. V shed 2 bases and J shed 9 bases, with 11 bases lying between them. The germline V gene has CDR1 PRHDT and CDR2 FYEKMQ (reference sequence). The CDR3 sequence is 13 residues long. The CDR3 loop is CASSLKGLLEQFF. CDR3 DNA sequence: TGTGCCAGCAGCTTAAAGGGCCTACTTGAGCAGTTCTTC.